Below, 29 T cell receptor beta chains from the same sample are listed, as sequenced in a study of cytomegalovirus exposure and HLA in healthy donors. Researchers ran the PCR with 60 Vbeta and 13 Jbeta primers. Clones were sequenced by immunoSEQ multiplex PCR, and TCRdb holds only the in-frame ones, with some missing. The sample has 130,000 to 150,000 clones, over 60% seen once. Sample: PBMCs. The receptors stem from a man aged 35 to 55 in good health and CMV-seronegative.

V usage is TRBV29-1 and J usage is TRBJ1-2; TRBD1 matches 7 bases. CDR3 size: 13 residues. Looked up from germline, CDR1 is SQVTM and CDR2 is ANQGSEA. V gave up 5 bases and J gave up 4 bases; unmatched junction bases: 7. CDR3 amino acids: CSVLKTGSYGYTF. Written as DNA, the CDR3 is TGCAGCGTTCTTAAGACAGGGTCCTATGGCTACACCTTC.

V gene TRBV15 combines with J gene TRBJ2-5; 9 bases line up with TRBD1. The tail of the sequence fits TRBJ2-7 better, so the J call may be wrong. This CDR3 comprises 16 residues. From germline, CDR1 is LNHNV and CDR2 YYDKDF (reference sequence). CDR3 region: CATSSAQGAVSYEQYF. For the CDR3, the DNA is TGTGCCACCAGCAGCGCACAGGGGGCGGTATCCTACGAGCAGTACTTC.

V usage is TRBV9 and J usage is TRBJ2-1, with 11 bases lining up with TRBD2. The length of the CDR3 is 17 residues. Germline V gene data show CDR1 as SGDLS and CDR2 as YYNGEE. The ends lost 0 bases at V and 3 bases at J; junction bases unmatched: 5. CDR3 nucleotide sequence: TGTGCCAGCAGCGTAGAAGGGACTAGCGGAGGCTACAATGAGCAGTTCTTC. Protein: CASSVEGTSGGYNEQFF.

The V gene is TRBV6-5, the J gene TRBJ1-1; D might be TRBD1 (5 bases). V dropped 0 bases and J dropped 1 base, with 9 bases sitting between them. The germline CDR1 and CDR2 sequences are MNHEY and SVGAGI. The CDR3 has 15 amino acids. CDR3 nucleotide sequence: TGTGCCAGCAGTTACTCGCAGGGCCGGAACACTGAAGCTTTCTTT. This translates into CASSYSQGRNTEAFF.

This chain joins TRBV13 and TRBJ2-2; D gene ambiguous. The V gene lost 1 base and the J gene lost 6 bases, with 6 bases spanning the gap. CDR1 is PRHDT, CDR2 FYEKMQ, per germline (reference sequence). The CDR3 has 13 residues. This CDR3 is CASSLAIPGELFF. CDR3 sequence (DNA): TGTGCCAGCAGCTTAGCCATCCCCGGGGAGCTGTTTTTT. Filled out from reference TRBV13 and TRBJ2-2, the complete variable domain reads AAGVIQSPRHLIKEKRETATLKCYPIPRHDTVYWYQQGPGQDPQFLISFYEKMQSDKGSIPDRFSAQQFSDYHSELNMSSLELGDSALYFCASSLAIPGELFFGEGSRLTVL.

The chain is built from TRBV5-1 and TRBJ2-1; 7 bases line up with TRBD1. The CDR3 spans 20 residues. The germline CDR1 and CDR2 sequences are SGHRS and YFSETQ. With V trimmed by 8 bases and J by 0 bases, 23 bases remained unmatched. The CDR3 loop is CARIQGGASGRRGSYNEQFF. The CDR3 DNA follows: TGCGCCAGAATTCAAGGGGGCGCGTCGGGGCGACGGGGCTCCTACAATGAGCAGTTCTTC.

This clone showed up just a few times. The CDR3 here is CASSLNVAPAKLFF. The CDR3, as DNA: TGTGCCAGCAGCTTAAATGTTGCCCCAGCGAAACTGTTTTTT. The chain recombines TRBV11-2 with TRBJ1-4; D gene ambiguous. This CDR3 has 14 amino acids. Per the germline V gene, CDR1 is SGHAT and CDR2 is FQNNGV. V was shortened by 2 bases and J by 11 bases, with 15 bases between the two germline ends.

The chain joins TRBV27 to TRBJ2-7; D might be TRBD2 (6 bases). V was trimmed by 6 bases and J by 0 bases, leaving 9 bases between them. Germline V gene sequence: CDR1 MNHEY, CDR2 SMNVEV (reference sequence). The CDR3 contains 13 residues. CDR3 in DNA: TGTGCCAGCAGCAGCGGGCTCTCCTACGAGCAGTACTTC. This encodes CASSSGLSYEQYF.

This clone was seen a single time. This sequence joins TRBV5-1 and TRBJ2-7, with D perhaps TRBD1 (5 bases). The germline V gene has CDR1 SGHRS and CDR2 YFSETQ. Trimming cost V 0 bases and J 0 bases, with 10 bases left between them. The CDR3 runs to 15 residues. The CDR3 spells CASSLVDNYSYEQYF. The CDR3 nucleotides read TGCGCCAGCAGCTTGGTGGACAATTACTCCTACGAGCAGTACTTC.

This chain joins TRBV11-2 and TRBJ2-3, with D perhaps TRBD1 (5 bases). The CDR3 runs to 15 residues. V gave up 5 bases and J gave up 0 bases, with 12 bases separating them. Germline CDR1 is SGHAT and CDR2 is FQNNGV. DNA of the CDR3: TGTGCCAGCAGCCCCGCGAGGACAAGCACAGATACGCAGTATTTT. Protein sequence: CASSPARTSTDTQYF.

Here the CDR3 reads CASSLAVLPETQYF. CDR3 DNA sequence: TGTGCCAGCAGCTTGGCGGTCCTGCCAGAGACCCAGTACTTC. V usage is TRBV5-4 and J usage is TRBJ2-5, with D unresolved. CDR3 length equals 14 residues. V lost 0 bases to trimming and J lost 4 bases, with 10 bases between them. Germline V CDR1 and CDR2: SGHNT, YYREEE (reference sequence).

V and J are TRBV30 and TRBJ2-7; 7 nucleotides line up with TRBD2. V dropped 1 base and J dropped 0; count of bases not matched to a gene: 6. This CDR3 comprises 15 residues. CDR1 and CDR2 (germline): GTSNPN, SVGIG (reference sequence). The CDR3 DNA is TGTGCCTGGAGTGCAGTGGGAGGGTTCTCCTACGAGCAGTACTTC. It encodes CAWSAVGGFSYEQYF.

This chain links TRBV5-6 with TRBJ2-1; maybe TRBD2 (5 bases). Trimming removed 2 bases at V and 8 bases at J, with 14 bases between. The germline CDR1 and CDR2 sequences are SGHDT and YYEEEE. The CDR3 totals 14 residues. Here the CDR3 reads CASSLMTGWDEQFF. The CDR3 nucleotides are TGTGCCAGCAGCTTAATGACGGGATGGGATGAGCAGTTCTTC.

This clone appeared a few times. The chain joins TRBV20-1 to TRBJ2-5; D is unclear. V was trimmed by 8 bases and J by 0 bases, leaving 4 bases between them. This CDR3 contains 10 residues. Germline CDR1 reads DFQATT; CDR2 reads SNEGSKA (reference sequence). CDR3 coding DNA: TGCAGTCTGTACCAAGAGACCCAGTACTTC. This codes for CSLYQETQYF.

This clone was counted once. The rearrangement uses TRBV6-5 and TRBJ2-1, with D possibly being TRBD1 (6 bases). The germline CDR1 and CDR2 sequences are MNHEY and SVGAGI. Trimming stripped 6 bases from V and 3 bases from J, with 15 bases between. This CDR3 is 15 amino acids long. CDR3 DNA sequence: TGTGCCAGCAGAACGTCCGGGACAAGCTACAATGAGCAGTTCTTC. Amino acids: CASRTSGTSYNEQFF.

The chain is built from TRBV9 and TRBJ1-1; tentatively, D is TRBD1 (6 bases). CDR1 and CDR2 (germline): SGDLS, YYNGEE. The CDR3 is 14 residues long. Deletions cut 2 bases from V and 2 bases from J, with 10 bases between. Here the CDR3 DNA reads TGTGCCAGCAGCGTCAGGACAGAAAACACTGAAGCTTTCTTT. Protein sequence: CASSVRTENTEAFF.

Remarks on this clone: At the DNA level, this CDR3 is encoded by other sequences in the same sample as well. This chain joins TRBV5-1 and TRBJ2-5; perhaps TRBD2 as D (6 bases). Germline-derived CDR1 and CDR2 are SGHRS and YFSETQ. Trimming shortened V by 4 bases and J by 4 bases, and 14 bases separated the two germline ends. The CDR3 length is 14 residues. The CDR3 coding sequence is TGCGCCAGCAGCCTCGGGACTGCCCGAGAGACCCAGTACTTC. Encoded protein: CASSLGTARETQYF.

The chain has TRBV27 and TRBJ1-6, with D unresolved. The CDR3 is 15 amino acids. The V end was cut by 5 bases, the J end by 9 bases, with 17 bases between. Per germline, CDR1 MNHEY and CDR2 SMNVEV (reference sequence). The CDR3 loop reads CASSPRQRSGSPLHF. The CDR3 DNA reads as TGTGCCAGCAGTCCGCGGCAGAGGTCGGGTTCACCCCTCCACTTT.

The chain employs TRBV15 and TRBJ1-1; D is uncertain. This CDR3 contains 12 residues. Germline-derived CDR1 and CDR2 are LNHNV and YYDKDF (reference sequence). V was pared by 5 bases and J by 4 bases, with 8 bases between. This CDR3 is CATSSRVTEAFF. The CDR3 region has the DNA TGTGCCACCAGCTCCCGGGTCACTGAAGCTTTCTTT.

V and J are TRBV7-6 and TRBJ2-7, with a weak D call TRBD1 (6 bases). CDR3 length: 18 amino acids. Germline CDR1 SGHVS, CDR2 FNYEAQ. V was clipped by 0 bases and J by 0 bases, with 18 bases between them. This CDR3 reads CASSLAVPGQHSSYEQYF. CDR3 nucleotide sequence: TGTGCCAGCAGCTTAGCGGTCCCCGGACAGCACAGCTCCTACGAGCAGTACTTC.

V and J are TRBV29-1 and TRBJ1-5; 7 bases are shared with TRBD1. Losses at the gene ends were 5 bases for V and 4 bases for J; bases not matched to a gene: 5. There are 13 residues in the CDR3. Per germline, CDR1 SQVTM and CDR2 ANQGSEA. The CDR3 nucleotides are TGCAGCGTTCGGGACAGTCGAAATCAGCCCCAGCATTTT. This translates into CSVRDSRNQPQHF.

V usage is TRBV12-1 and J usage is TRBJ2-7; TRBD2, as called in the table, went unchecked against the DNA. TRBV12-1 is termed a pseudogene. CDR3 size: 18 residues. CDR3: CASSSGTSGSPYPYEQYF. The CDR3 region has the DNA TGTGCCAGCAGCTCTGGGACTAGCGGGAGCCCTTATCCCTACGAGCAGTACTTC.

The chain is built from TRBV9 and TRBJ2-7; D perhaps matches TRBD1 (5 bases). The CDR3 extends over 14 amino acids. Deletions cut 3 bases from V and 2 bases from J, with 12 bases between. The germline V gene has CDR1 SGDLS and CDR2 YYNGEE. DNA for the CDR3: TGTGCCAGCAGCGAGGGGTACTCGACCTACGAGCAGTACTTC. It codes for CASSEGYSTYEQYF.

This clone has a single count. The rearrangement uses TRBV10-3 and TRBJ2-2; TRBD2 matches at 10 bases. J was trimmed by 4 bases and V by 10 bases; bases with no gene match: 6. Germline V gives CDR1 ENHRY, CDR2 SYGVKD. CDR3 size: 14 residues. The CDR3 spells CATGLAESTGELFF. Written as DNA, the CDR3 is TGTGCCACCGGACTAGCGGAATCCACCGGGGAGCTGTTTTTT.

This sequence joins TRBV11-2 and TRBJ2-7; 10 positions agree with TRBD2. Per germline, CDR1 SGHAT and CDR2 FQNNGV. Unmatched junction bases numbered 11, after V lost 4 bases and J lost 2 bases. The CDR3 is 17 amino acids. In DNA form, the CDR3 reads TGTGCCAGCAGCTACGATGTCCGGACTAGCGGTGCCTACGAGCAGTACTTC. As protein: CASSYDVRTSGAYEQYF.

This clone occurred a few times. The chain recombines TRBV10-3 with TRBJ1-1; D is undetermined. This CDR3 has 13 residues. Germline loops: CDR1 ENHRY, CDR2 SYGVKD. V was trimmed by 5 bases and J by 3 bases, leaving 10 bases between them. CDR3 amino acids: CAISYSGDTEAFF. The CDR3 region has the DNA TGTGCCATCAGTTACAGCGGGGACACTGAAGCTTTCTTT.

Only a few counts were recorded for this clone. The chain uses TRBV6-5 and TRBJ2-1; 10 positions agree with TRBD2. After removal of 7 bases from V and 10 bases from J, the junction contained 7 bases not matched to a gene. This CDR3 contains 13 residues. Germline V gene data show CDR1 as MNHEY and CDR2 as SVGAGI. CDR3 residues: CASIQRGGREQFF. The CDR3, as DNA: TGTGCCAGCATCCAGCGGGGGGGCCGGGAGCAGTTCTTC.

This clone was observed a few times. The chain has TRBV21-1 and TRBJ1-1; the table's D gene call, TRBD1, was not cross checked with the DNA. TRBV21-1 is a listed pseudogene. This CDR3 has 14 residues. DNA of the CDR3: TGTGCCAGCAGCAAAGGACAGAAGAACACTGAAGCTTTCTTT. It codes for CASSKGQKNTEAFF.

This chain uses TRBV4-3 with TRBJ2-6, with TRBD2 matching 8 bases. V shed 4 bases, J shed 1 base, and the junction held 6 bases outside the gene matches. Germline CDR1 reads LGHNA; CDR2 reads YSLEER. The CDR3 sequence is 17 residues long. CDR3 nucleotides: TGCGCCAGCAGCCCCCCCGGGGGGGGTTCTGGGGCCAACGTCCTGACTTTC. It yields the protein CASSPPGGGSGANVLTF.